What follows are 29 T cell receptor beta chains derived from one specimen sequenced in a study of shared clonotypes between healthy human individuals. Generated by immunoSEQ multiplex PCR, the TCRdb table keeps only in-frame clones and is missing some. This sample yields 2 million to 2.5 million clones, of which 90% to 95% are seen a single time; roughly 0.13% belongs to the top ten. Specimen: naive CD4+ T cells sorted from blood. The subset denotes: CD45RA+ positively selected. These receptors came from a man aged 18 to 30 in good health.

The chain has TRBV28 and TRBJ2-5; perhaps TRBD1 as D (6 bases). V shed 6 bases and J shed 11 bases, with 16 bases lying between them. The CDR3 has 12 amino acids. Looked up from germline, CDR1 is MDHEN and CDR2 is SYDVKM. CDR3 sequence: CASRPGTPKQYF. The CDR3 nucleotides are TGTGCCAGCAGACCCGGGACACCAAAACAGTACTTC.

The rearrangement joins TRBV30 to TRBJ1-5; 8 bases are shared with TRBD1. Germline CDR1 is GTSNPN and CDR2 is SVGIG (reference sequence). Germline trimming cut 6 bases from V and 1 base from J; bases unmatched to any gene: 8. CDR3 length equals 15 residues. Written as DNA, the CDR3 is TGTGCCTGCTCAGGGAACAGGGGGAGCAATCAGCCCCAGCATTTT. Protein sequence: CACSGNRGSNQPQHF. Combining the CDR3 with reference TRBV30 and TRBJ1-5 gives the whole variable domain SQTIHQWPATLVQPVGSPLSLECTVEGTSNPNLYWYRQAAGRGLQLLFYSVGIGQISSEVPQNLSASRPQDRQFILSSKKLLLSDSGFYLCACSGNRGSNQPQHFGDGTRLSIL.

On this clone itself: Other DNA variants within this sample encode the same CDR3. V is TRBV29-1 and J is TRBJ1-1; 7 bases are shared with TRBD1. The CDR3 spans 11 residues. Trimming removed 6 bases from V and 4 bases from J; junction bases left unmatched: 2. The germline V gene has CDR1 SQVTM and CDR2 ANQGSEA. CDR3 sequence reads: CSVNRGTEAFF. The CDR3 DNA sequence: TGCAGCGTCAACAGGGGCACTGAAGCTTTCTTT.

The rearrangement uses TRBV7-2 and TRBJ2-2; 8 nucleotides agree with TRBD2. The germline V gene encodes CDR1 SGHTA and CDR2 FQGNSA. V was clipped by 4 bases and J by 14 bases; unmatched bases: 12. The CDR3 totals 14 residues. The CDR3 DNA is TGTGCCAGCAGCTACCAACCGGGACTAGAGGGTCTGTTTTTT. It encodes CASSYQPGLEGLFF.

The rearrangement joins TRBV5-1 to TRBJ2-2, with 11 positions matching TRBD2. The length of the CDR3 is 19 residues. Trimming at V came to 2 bases and at J to 4 bases, leaving 13 bases not matched to a gene. The germline V gene has CDR1 SGHRS and CDR2 YFSETQ. CDR3 DNA: TGCGCCAGCAGCTTTCCCACTAGCGGGGGAGTCCCGGGCACCGGGGAGCTGTTTTTT. Residues: CASSFPTSGGVPGTGELFF.

This chain connects TRBV18 to TRBJ2-7, with 7 bases matching TRBD1. The V and J ends lost 5 bases and 6 bases, in that order; junction bases with no gene match: 10. Germline assignment: CDR1 KGHSH and CDR2 LQKENI. This CDR3 region has 14 residues. The CDR3 protein is CASSIGQVPSEQYF. In nucleotides, the CDR3 is TGTGCCAGCTCAATAGGACAGGTCCCTAGCGAGCAGTACTTC. Full variable domain (rest looked up from reference TRBV18 and TRBJ2-7): NAGVMQNPRHLVRRRGQEARLRCSPMKGHSHVYWYRQLPEEGLKFMVYLQKENIIDESGMPKERFSAEFPKEGPSILRIQQVVRGDSAAYFCASSIGQVPSEQYFGPGTRLTVT.

The J gene is TRBJ2-7, the V gene TRBV18; TRBD1 or TRBD2 may be the D gene (5 bases each). The CDR3 has 15 residues. V lost 3 bases and J 0 bases, leaving 12 bases between the germline ends. The germline V gene encodes CDR1 KGHSH and CDR2 LQKENI. The CDR3 DNA reads as TGTGCCAGCTCACCCAACAAGGGGAGCTCCTACGAGCAGTACTTC. It yields the protein CASSPNKGSSYEQYF.

For this clone: Additional DNA sequences in this sample encode the identical CDR3. The rearrangement links TRBV5-1 to TRBJ2-7; D is unclear. V was cut by 3 bases and J by 0 bases, with 4 bases left in between. The CDR3 has 12 residues. Germline lookup yields CDR1 SGHRS and CDR2 YFSETQ. The CDR3 sequence: CASSWDSYEQYF. In nucleotides, the CDR3 is TGCGCCAGCAGCTGGGACTCCTACGAGCAGTACTTC.

The chain links TRBV5-1 to TRBJ1-2, with D unresolved. V was cut by 4 bases and J by 3 bases, with 10 bases left in between. The CDR3 sequence is 13 residues long. Germline CDR1 reads SGHRS; CDR2 reads YFSETQ. In DNA form, the CDR3 reads TGCGCCAGCAGCCAACAGTGGGACTATGGCTACACCTTC. Protein: CASSQQWDYGYTF.

The J gene is TRBJ2-1, the V gene TRBV7-9; TRBD2 aligns across 14 bases. The germline CDR1 and CDR2 sequences are SEHNR and FQNEAQ (reference sequence). The CDR3 loop spans 15 amino acids. The J segment lost 8 bases and the V segment lost 4 bases, leaving 4 bases of the junction unmatched. The CDR3 spells CASSSGLAGVYEQFF. The CDR3 DNA reads as TGTGCCAGCAGCTCGGGACTAGCGGGAGTCTATGAGCAGTTCTTC. Looking up the rest from reference TRBV7-9 and TRBJ2-1 gives the full variable domain: DTGVSQNPRHKITKRGQNVTFRCDPISEHNRLYWYRQTLGQGPEFLTYFQNEAQLEKSRLLSDRFSAERPKGSFSTLEIQRTEQGDSAMYLCASSSGLAGVYEQFFGPGTRLTVL.

The chain has TRBV30 and TRBJ1-6, with D perhaps matching TRBD1 (6 bases). The CDR3 has 12 residues. CDR1 and CDR2 (germline): GTSNPN, SVGIG (reference sequence). For the CDR3, the DNA is TGTGCTGGTGTACAGGGAGATTCACCCCTCCACTTT. This gives the protein CAGVQGDSPLHF. The full variable domain, its missing parts supplied by reference TRBV30 and TRBJ1-6, is SQTIHQWPATLVQPVGSPLSLECTVEGTSNPNLYWYRQAAGRGLQLLFYSVGIGQISSEVPQNLSASRPQDRQFILSSKKLLLSDSGFYLCAGVQGDSPLHFGNGTRLTVT.

This clone was seen many times. Other DNA sequences within the sample encode an identical CDR3. The gene calls are TRBV7-3 and TRBJ1-1, with D perhaps matching TRBD1 (5 bases). CDR1 is SGHTA, CDR2 FQGTGA, per germline. The CDR3 sequence is 13 residues long. V lost 5 bases to trimming and J lost 1 base, with 8 bases between them. CDR3 sequence: CASSIQGNTEAFF. The CDR3 DNA is TGTGCCAGCAGCATCCAGGGGAACACTGAAGCTTTCTTT.

The chain joins TRBV28 to TRBJ2-7; D ambiguous. The CDR3 consists of 15 residues. Germline CDR1 and CDR2: MDHEN and SYDVKM. V gave up 7 bases and J gave up 3 bases, with 19 bases separating them. The CDR3 reads CASTPPDTVNYEQYF. DNA for the CDR3: TGTGCCAGCACCCCCCCCGACACGGTAAACTACGAGCAGTACTTC.

This chain connects TRBV2 to TRBJ2-5, with D possibly matching TRBD2 (6 bases). CDR1 and CDR2 from the germline V gene are SNHLY and FYNNEI. The CDR3 spans 14 residues. Trimming removed 4 bases from V and 4 bases from J, with 13 bases in between. The CDR3 nucleotides read TGTGCCAGCAGTGCCTCGAGTAGCGGAGAGACCCAGTACTTC. Translated, it gives CASSASSSGETQYF.

The rearrangement uses TRBV10-2 and TRBJ2-5; no firm D call. CDR3 size: 15 residues. V lost 0 bases and J lost 6, with 14 bases in between. Looked up from germline, CDR1 is WSHSY and CDR2 is SAAADI. The CDR3 reads CASSESTGRAKTQYF. CDR3 sequence (DNA): TGCGCCAGCAGTGAGTCGACTGGACGGGCAAAGACCCAGTACTTC.

For this clone: The sample carries other DNA sequences with the same CDR3. The J gene is TRBJ2-1, the V gene TRBV5-1, with TRBD2 matching 11 bases. The junction had 1 base not matched to a gene; V was cut back by 3 bases and J by 2 bases. Germline-derived CDR1 and CDR2 are SGHRS and YFSETQ. The CDR3 covers 15 residues. The CDR3 region has the DNA TGCGCCAGCAGCTCTAGCGGGGGGACCTACAATGAGCAGTTCTTC. Residues: CASSSSGGTYNEQFF.

The CDR3 bases are TGTGCCAGCAGCGACATCCAGGGGTGGGGCAGGCCCCAGCATTTT. Amino acid sequence: CASSDIQGWGRPQHF. This chain links TRBV2 with TRBJ1-5; maybe TRBD1 (6 bases). The ends were cut back, 6 bases at V and 9 bases at J, with 21 bases in the middle. Germline CDR1 SNHLY, CDR2 FYNNEI. This CDR3 spans 15 amino acids.

A word on this clone: The same CDR3 also results from other DNA sequences found in this sample. The chain couples TRBV7-9 to TRBJ2-7, with a possible D match to TRBD1 (6 bases). Trimming shortened V by 4 bases and J by 2 bases, and 9 bases separated the two germline ends. The CDR3 is made up of 13 amino acids. The germline V gene encodes CDR1 SEHNR and CDR2 FQNEAQ (reference sequence). In DNA form, the CDR3 reads TGTGCCAGCAGCTCTACAGGGCCCTACGAGCAGTACTTC. Encoded protein: CASSSTGPYEQYF.

The V call is TRBV25-1, the J call TRBJ1-1; D is uncertain. V was shortened by 6 bases and J by 1 base, with 6 bases between the two germline ends. CDR1 and CDR2 (germline): MGHDK, SYGVNS. This CDR3 has 12 residues. CDR3 sequence (DNA): TGTGCCAGCAGGGCTTCGAACACTGAAGCTTTCTTT. It encodes CASRASNTEAFF.

The chain uses TRBV28 and TRBJ1-5; 7 nucleotides agree with TRBD1. J lost 3 bases, V lost 8 bases, and 7 bases had no gene match. The germline V gene has CDR1 MDHEN and CDR2 SYDVKM. The CDR3 is 14 residues long. DNA of the CDR3: TGTGCCAGCGCGACAGGGAATAACAATCAGCCCCAGCATTTT. Its translation: CASATGNNNQPQHF.

This rearrangement joins TRBV5-1 to TRBJ2-5; D is uncertain. Trimming cost V 0 bases and J 5 bases, with 11 bases left between them. CDR3 size: 14 residues. The germline gives CDR1 SGHRS, CDR2 YFSETQ. The CDR3 nucleotides read TGCGCCAGCAGCTTGGCTCGTGCGGACGAGACCCAGTACTTC. Translated: CASSLARADETQYF.

The J gene is TRBJ2-7, the V gene TRBV10-3; D call uncertain. Germline CDR1 ENHRY, CDR2 SYGVKD. Trimming cost V 7 bases and J 0 bases, with 13 bases left between them. This CDR3 is built from 14 residues. The CDR3 here is CAIMGRVDSYEQYF. Written as DNA, the CDR3 is TGTGCCATCATGGGTAGGGTCGACTCCTACGAGCAGTACTTC.

The chain employs TRBV5-4 and TRBJ1-1, with 9 bases that match TRBD1. Trimming took 1 base from V and 2 from J; bases not matched to a gene: 3. The germline gives CDR1 SGHNT, CDR2 YYREEE (reference sequence). The CDR3 extends over 15 amino acids. CDR3 loop: CASSLFTGGNTEAFF. The CDR3, as DNA: TGTGCCAGCAGCTTGTTTACAGGGGGCAACACTGAAGCTTTCTTT.

The chain combines TRBV5-1 with TRBJ2-1; D is possibly TRBD2 (6 bases). CDR1 is SGHRS and CDR2 is YFSETQ in the germline V gene. V dropped 3 bases and J dropped 4 bases, with 14 bases sitting between them. This CDR3 has 15 amino acids. CDR3 coding DNA: TGCGCCAGCAGCTCCGGGACTTCTATATACAATGAGCAGTTCTTC. Its translation is CASSSGTSIYNEQFF.

CDR3 residues: CASSGLRESQETQYF. The DNA for the CDR3 is TGTGCCAGCAGTGGGCTCCGTGAATCCCAAGAGACCCAGTACTTC. V and J are TRBV6-1 and TRBJ2-5; D ambiguous. CDR3 size: 15 residues. V lost 4 bases to trimming and J lost 1 base, with 13 bases between them. Germline loops: CDR1 MNHNS, CDR2 SASEGT.

The chain carries TRBV5-4 and TRBJ1-2, with a weak D call TRBD1 (5 bases). Trimming left V 0 bases short and J 4 bases short, with 10 bases between. The CDR3 has 14 residues. Germline V CDR1 and CDR2: SGHNT, YYREEE (reference sequence). The CDR3 sequence: CASSLEQGSYGYTF. The CDR3 nucleotides are TGTGCCAGCAGCTTGGAGCAGGGAAGCTATGGCTACACCTTC.

A word on this clone: This sample also contains other DNA sequences that code for the same CDR3. This chain connects TRBV6-5 to TRBJ1-4; D perhaps matches TRBD1 (5 bases). V lost 5 bases to trimming and J lost 8 bases, with 12 bases between them. CDR3 length equals 13 residues. The germline CDR1 and CDR2 sequences are MNHEY and SVGAGI. In DNA form, the CDR3 reads TGTGCCAGCAGTGGGCAGGGAGGAGAAAAACTGTTTTTT. Amino acids: CASSGQGGEKLFF.

The J gene is TRBJ2-5, the V gene TRBV7-9, with 7 bases matching TRBD1. The ends lost 4 bases at V and 1 base at J; junction bases unmatched: 6. The CDR3 has 15 amino acids. The germline V gene encodes CDR1 SEHNR and CDR2 FQNEAQ (reference sequence). CDR3 sequence: CASSYPDRSQETQYF. DNA of the CDR3: TGTGCCAGCAGCTACCCGGACAGGTCCCAAGAGACCCAGTACTTC.

V gene TRBV6-6 combines with J gene TRBJ1-1; a weak D match, TRBD1 (6 bases). Germline loops: CDR1 MNHNY, CDR2 SVGAGI (reference sequence). The CDR3 spans 12 residues. V lost 4 bases, J lost 6 bases, and 9 bases lay in between. The CDR3 protein is CASSSRQAEAFF. The CDR3 bases are TGTGCCAGCAGTTCACGACAGGCTGAAGCTTTCTTT.